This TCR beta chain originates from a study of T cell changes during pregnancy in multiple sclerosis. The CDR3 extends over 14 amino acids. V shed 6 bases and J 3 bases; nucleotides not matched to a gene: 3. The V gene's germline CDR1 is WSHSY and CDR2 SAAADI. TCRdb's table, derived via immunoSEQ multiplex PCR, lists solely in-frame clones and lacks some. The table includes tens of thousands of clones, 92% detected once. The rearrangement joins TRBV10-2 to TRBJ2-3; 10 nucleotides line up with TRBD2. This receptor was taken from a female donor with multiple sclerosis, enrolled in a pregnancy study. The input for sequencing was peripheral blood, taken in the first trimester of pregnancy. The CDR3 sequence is CASSTTSGTDTQYF. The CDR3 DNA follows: TGCGCCAGCAGCACGACTAGCGGGACAGATACGCAGTATTTT.